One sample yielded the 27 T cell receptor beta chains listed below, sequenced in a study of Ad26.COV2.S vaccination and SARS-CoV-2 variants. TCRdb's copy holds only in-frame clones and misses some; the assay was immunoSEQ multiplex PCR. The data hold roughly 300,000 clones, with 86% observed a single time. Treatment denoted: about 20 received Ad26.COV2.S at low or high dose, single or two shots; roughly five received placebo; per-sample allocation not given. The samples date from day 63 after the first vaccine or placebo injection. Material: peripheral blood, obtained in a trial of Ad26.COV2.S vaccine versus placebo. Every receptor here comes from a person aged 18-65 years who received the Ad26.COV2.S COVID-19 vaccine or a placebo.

Written as DNA, the CDR3 is TGTGCCAGTAGTATAGATCGTCGCTATCGGATGAACACTGAAGCTTTCTTT. Its translation is CASSIDRRYRMNTEAFF. The chain employs TRBV19 and TRBJ1-1; the D is unclear. There are 17 residues in the CDR3. Germline CDR1 LNHDA, CDR2 SQIVND (reference sequence). V shed 0 bases and J shed 0 bases, with 14 bases lying between them.

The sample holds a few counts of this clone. The CDR3 bases are TGTGCCAGCAGCTTAGAAGCCTCTGGAAACACCATATATTTT. Translating gives CASSLEASGNTIYF. This sequence joins TRBV7-9 and TRBJ1-3, with no clear D. The CDR3 has 14 residues. V gave up 1 base and J gave up 0 bases, with 4 bases separating them. In germline, CDR1 is SEHNR, CDR2 FQNEAQ (reference sequence).

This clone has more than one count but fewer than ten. DNA for the CDR3: TGTGCCAGCAGCTTAGGTGGTAGGGGGATATATGGCTACACCTTC. As protein: CASSLGGRGIYGYTF. The V gene is TRBV7-9, the J gene TRBJ1-2; weak D call: TRBD1 (6 bases). There are 15 residues in the CDR3. Trimming left V 1 base short and J 5 bases short, with 14 bases between. CDR1 SEHNR and CDR2 FQNEAQ come from the germline V gene (reference sequence).

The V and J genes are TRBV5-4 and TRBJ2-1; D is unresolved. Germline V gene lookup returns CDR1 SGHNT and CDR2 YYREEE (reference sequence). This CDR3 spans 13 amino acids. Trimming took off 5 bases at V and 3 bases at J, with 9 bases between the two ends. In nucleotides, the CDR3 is TGTGCCAGCAGGCCTTGGGGCTACAATGAGCAGTTCTTC. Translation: CASRPWGYNEQFF.

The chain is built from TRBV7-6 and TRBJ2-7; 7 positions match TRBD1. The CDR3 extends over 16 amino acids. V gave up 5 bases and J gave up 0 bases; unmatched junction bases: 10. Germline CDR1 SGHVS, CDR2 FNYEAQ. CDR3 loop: CASSALGTAISYEQYF. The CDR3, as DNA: TGTGCCAGCAGCGCGCTCGGGACAGCGATCTCCTACGAGCAGTACTTC. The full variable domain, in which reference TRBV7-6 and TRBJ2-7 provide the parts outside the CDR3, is GAGVSQSPRYKVTKRGQDVALRCDPISGHVSLYWYRQALGQGPEFLTYFNYEAQQDKSGLPNDRFSAERPEGSISTLTIQRTEQRDSAMYRCASSALGTAISYEQYFGPGTRLTVT.

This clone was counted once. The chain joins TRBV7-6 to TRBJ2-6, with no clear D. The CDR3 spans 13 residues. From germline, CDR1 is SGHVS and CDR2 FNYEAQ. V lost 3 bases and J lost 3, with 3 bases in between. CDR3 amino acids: CASSFLGANVLTF. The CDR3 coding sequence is TGTGCCAGCAGCTTTCTTGGGGCCAACGTCCTGACTTTC.

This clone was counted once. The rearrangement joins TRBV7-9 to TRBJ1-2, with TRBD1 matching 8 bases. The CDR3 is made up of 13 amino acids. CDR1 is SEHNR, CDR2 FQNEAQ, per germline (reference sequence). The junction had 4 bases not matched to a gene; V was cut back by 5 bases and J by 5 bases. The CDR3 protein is CASSPGQGYGYTF. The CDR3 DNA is TGTGCCAGCAGCCCCGGACAGGGTTATGGCTACACCTTC.

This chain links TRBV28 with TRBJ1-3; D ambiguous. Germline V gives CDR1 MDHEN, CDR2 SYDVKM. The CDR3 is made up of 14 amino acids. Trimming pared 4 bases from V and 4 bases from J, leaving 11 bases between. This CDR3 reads CASSSSAAGNTIYF. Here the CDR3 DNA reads TGTGCCAGCAGTTCCAGTGCAGCAGGAAACACCATATATTTT.

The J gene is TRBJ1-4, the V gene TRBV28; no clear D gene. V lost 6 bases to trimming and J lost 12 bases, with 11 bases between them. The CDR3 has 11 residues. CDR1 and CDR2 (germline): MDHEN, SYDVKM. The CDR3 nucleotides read TGTGCCAGCAGCCTCGTCGGGGAACTGTTTTTT. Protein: CASSLVGELFF.

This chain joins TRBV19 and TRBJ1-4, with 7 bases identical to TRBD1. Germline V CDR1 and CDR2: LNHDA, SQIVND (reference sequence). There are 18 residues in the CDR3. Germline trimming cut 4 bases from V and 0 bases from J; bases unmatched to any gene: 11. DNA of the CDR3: TGTGCCAGTAGTAAACGGGACAGCTCCGCTGCAACTAATGAAAAACTGTTTTTT. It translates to CASSKRDSSAATNEKLFF. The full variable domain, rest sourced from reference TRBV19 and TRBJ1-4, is DGGITQSPKYLFRKEGQNVTLSCEQNLNHDAMYWYRQDPGQGLRLIYYSQIVNDFQKGDIAEGYSVSREKKESFPLTVTSAQKNPTAFYLCASSKRDSSAATNEKLFFGSGTQLSVL.

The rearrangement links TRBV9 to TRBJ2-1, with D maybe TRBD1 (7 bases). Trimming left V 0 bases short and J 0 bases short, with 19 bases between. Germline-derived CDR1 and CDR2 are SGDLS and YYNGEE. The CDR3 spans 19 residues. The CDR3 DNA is TGTGCCAGCAGCGTAGGGTCAGGGGGGACGGTTAGCTCCTACAATGAGCAGTTCTTC. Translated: CASSVGSGGTVSSYNEQFF.

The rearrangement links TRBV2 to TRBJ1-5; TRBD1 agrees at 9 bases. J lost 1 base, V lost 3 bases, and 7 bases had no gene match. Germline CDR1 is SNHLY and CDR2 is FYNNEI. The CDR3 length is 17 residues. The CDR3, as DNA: TGTGCCAGCAGTGAGGACCGGACAGGGGCAAGCAATCAGCCCCAGCATTTT. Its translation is CASSEDRTGASNQPQHF.

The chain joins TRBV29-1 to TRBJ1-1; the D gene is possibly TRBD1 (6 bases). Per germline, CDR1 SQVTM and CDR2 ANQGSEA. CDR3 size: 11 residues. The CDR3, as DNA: TGCAGTGGGGAACAGGGAACTGAAGCTTTCTTT. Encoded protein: CSGEQGTEAFF.

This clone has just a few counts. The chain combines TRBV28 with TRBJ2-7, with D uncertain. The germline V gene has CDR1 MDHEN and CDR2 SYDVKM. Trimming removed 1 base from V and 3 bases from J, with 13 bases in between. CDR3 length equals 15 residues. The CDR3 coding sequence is TGTGCCAGCAGTTTATCGACACAAGCAAACTACGAGCAGTACTTC. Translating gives CASSLSTQANYEQYF.

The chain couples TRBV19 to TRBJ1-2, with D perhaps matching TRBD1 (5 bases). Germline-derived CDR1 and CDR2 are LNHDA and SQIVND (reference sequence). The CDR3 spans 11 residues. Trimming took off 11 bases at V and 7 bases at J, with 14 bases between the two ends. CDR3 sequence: CAGRGGAGYTF. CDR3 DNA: TGTGCCGGTCGTGGGGGAGCTGGCTACACCTTC.

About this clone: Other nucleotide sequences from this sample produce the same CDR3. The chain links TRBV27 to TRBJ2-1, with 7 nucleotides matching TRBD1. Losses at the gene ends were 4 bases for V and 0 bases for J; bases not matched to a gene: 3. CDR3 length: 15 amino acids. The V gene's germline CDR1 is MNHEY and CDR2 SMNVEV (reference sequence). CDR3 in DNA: TGTGCCAGCAGTTCACGGGACAGCTCCTACAATGAGCAGTTCTTC. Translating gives CASSSRDSSYNEQFF.

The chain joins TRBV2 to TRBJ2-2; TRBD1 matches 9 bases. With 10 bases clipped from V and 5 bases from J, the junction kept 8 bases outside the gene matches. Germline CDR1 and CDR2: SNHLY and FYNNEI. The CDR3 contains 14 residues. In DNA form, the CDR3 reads TGTGCCACAAGGGACAGGGACGCGACCGGGGAGCTGTTTTTT. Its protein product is CATRDRDATGELFF.

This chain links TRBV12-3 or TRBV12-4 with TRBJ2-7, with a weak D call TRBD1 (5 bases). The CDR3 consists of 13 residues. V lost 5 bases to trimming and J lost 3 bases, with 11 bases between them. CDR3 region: CASSLGVFYEQYF. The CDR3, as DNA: TGTGCCAGCAGTCTAGGGGTCTTCTACGAGCAGTACTTC.

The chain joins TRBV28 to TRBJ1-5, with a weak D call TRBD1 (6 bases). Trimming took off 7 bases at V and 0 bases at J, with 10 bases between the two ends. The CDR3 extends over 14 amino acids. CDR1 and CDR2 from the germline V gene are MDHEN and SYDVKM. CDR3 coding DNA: TGTGCCAGCATAACAGGGTATAGCAATCAGCCCCAGCATTTT. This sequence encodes CASITGYSNQPQHF.

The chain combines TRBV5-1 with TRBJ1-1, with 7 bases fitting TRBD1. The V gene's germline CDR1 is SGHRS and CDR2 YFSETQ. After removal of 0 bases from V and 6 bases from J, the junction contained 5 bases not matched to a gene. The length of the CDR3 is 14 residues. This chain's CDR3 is CASSLDRGFSEAFF. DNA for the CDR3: TGCGCCAGCAGCTTGGACAGGGGATTCTCTGAAGCTTTCTTT. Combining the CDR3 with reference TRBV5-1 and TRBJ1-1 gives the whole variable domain KAGVTQTPRYLIKTRGQQVTLSCSPISGHRSVSWYQQTPGQGLQFLFEYFSETQRNKGNFPGRFSGRQFSNSRSEMNVSTLELGDSALYLCASSLDRGFSEAFFGQGTRLTVV.

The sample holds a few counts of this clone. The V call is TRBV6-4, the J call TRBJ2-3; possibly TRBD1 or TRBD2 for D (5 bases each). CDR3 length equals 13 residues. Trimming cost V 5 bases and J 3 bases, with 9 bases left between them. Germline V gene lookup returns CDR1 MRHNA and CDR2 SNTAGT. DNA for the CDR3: TGTGCCAGCAGTTCGGGGCTTACAGATACGCAGTATTTT. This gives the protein CASSSGLTDTQYF.

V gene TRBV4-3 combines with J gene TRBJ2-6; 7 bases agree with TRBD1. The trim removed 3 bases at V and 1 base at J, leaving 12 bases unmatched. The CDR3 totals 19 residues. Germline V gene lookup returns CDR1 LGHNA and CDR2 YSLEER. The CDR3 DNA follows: TGCGCCAGCAGCCAGTCCCCCCGGGACAGTCTATCTGGGGCCAACGTCCTGACTTTC. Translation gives CASSQSPRDSLSGANVLTF.

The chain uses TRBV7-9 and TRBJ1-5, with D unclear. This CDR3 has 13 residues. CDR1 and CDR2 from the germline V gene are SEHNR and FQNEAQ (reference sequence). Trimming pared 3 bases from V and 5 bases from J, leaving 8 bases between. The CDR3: CASSLRWDQPQHF. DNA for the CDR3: TGTGCCAGCAGCTTGAGGTGGGATCAGCCCCAGCATTTT.

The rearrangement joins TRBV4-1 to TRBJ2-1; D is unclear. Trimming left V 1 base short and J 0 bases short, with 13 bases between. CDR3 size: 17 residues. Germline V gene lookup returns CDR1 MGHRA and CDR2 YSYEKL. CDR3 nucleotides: TGCGCCAGCAGCCAAGGGAGAGCTTTGAGCTCCTACAATGAGCAGTTCTTC. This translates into CASSQGRALSSYNEQFF.

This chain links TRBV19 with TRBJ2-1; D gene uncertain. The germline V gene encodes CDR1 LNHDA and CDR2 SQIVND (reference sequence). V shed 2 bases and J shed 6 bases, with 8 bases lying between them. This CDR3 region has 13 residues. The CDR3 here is CASSITQSNEQFF. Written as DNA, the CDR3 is TGTGCCAGTAGTATAACGCAGAGCAATGAGCAGTTCTTC.

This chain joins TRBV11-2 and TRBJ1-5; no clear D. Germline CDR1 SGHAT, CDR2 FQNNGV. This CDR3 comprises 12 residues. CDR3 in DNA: TGTTCTGGCAGGTCCGGCAATCAGCCCCAGCATTTT. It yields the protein CSGRSGNQPQHF.

The CDR3 nucleotides read TGTGCCAGCAGGCTCCGAGGGGCGTCTGGAAACACCATATATTTT. The encoded protein is CASRLRGASGNTIYF. The chain employs TRBV6-5 and TRBJ1-3, with TRBD1 as a possible D gene (5 bases). The V gene lost 6 bases and the J gene lost 1 base, with 13 bases spanning the gap. Germline V gene lookup returns CDR1 MNHEY and CDR2 SVGAGI. The CDR3 sequence is 15 residues long.